These 19 T cell receptor beta chains originate from one sample sequenced in a study of vaccination and CD4 T cells after COVID-19. The antigens for these receptors are not known. The treatment is: roughly 10-day PBMC culture with coronavirus spike peptide pools or control peptides (ViraFEST assay). Scientists ran DNA taken from cultured CD4+ T cells through the Oncomine TCR Beta short-read assay for sequencing. TCRdb re-called the PCR reads with MiXCR, one entry per CDR3 protein. In the table there are 10,000 to 15,000 distinct CDR3 sequences, about two thirds of which are singletons. Source material: CD4+ T cells from blood, cultured in vitro. The receptors shown here come from a human donor who had recovered from COVID-19.

The rearrangement links TRBV7-3 to TRBJ1-2; possible D gene TRBD1, 5 bases. The germline V gene has CDR1 SGHTA and CDR2 FQGTGA. The CDR3 contains 14 residues. V lost 6 bases and J 4 bases, leaving 15 bases between the germline ends. The CDR3 DNA reads TGTGCCAGCAGTCGGGACGGTACGGTCTATGGCTACACCTTC. Translation gives CASSRDGTVYGYTF.

The chain couples TRBV24-1 to TRBJ1-2; possible D gene TRBD1, 6 bases. The V gene lost 9 bases and the J gene lost 0 bases, with 19 bases spanning the gap. Germline-derived CDR1 and CDR2 are KGHDR and SFDVKD. The CDR3 runs to 16 residues. The CDR3 reads CATWGALQLPNYGYTF. In nucleotides, the CDR3 is TGTGCCACCTGGGGGGCCCTACAGCTGCCTAACTATGGCTACACCTTC.

This clonotype turned up a few times. This chain joins TRBV6-5 and TRBJ1-3, with no clear D. This CDR3 has 16 residues. Germline V gene sequence: CDR1 MNHEY, CDR2 SVGAGI. V lost 4 bases and J 0 bases, leaving 13 bases between the germline ends. The CDR3 sequence is CASSSTGRISGNTIYF. The CDR3 region has the DNA TGTGCCAGCAGTTCAACCGGACGGATCTCTGGAAACACCATATATTTT.

In DNA, the CDR3 is TGTGCCAGCAGTAAGAACAGGGGGGAGACCCAGTACTTC. Translated: CASSKNRGETQYF. The rearrangement uses TRBV6-4 and TRBJ2-5; 8 bases align to TRBD1. Per the germline V gene, CDR1 is MRHNA and CDR2 is SNTAGT. The V gene end was trimmed by 5 bases and the J gene end by 5 bases; junction bases not matched to a gene: 4. The length of the CDR3 is 13 residues.

The chain has TRBV6-5 and TRBJ2-2, with a tentative D call TRBD2 (5 bases). Germline lookup yields CDR1 MNHEY and CDR2 SVGAGI. Trimming left V 0 bases short and J 1 base short, with 12 bases between. The CDR3 has 17 residues. The CDR3 bases are TGTGCCAGCAGTTACTCGAGGAGGAGGTTGAACACCGGGGAGCTGTTTTTT. This sequence encodes CASSYSRRRLNTGELFF.

V is TRBV28 and J is TRBJ1-2, with D maybe TRBD1 (6 bases). V was shortened by 6 bases and J by 3 bases, with 17 bases between the two germline ends. Germline V lookup: CDR1 MDHEN, CDR2 SYDVKM. The CDR3 totals 15 residues. CDR3: CASSTTGRSYYGYTF. Here the CDR3 DNA reads TGTGCCAGCAGCACAACAGGGAGGTCCTACTATGGCTACACCTTC.

This chain links TRBV19 with TRBJ1-1, with 12 bases lining up with TRBD1. With 1 base clipped from V and 13 bases from J, the junction kept 13 bases outside the gene matches. The V gene's germline CDR1 is LNHDA and CDR2 SQIVND (reference sequence). The CDR3 covers 16 residues. CDR3 protein: CASSIGGQGAGRRFFF. CDR3 nucleotides: TGTGCCAGTAGTATAGGGGGACAGGGGGCTGGTCGACGGTTTTTCTTT.

This clonotype was detected once. The chain is built from TRBV20-1 and TRBJ2-5; 7 nucleotides line up with TRBD2. Germline V gives CDR1 DFQATT, CDR2 SNEGSKA (reference sequence). The CDR3 length is 13 residues. J lost 3 bases, V lost 7 bases, and 8 bases had no gene match. In nucleotides, the CDR3 is TGCAGTGTTTTGGCGGGAGTCAAAGAGACCCAGTACTTC. Protein sequence: CSVLAGVKETQYF.

The chain joins TRBV20-1 to TRBJ2-1; TRBD2 agrees at 10 bases. V shed 5 bases and J 7 bases; nucleotides not matched to a gene: 5. This CDR3 has 13 residues. In germline, CDR1 is DFQATT, CDR2 SNEGSKA (reference sequence). CDR3 region: CSARLAGGNEQFF. DNA of the CDR3: TGCAGTGCTCGATTAGCGGGAGGTAATGAGCAGTTCTTC.

V and J are TRBV7-2 and TRBJ1-1, with a possible D match to TRBD1 (5 bases). Germline V gene sequence: CDR1 SGHTA, CDR2 FQGNSA. Trimming stripped 8 bases from V and 2 bases from J, with 12 bases between. This CDR3 spans 13 amino acids. The CDR3 DNA is TGTGCCAGCGGGACCCACAGAAACACTGAAGCTTTCTTT. Protein sequence: CASGTHRNTEAFF. The entire variable domain, with the rest obtained from reference TRBV7-2 and TRBJ1-1, is as follows: GAGVSQSPSNKVTEKGKDVELRCDPISGHTALYWYRQSLGQGLEFLIYFQGNSAPDKSGLPSDRFSAERTGGSVSTLTIQRTQQEDSAVYLCASGTHRNTEAFFGQGTRLTVV.

This clonotype was seen a handful of times. The J gene is TRBJ1-5, the V gene TRBV27; D is possibly TRBD1 (6 bases). The germline CDR1 and CDR2 sequences are MNHEY and SMNVEV (reference sequence). The V end lost 6 bases, the J end lost 2 bases, and 8 bases lay between the germline ends. The CDR3 contains 13 residues. CDR3 nucleotides: TGTGCCAGCAGCCAGGGGCGCAATCAGCCCCAGCATTTT. This translates into CASSQGRNQPQHF.

The chain employs TRBV27 and TRBJ2-4, with D perhaps TRBD1 or TRBD2 (5 bases each). The V end lost 6 bases, the J end lost 6 bases, and 18 bases lay between the germline ends. Per the germline V gene, CDR1 is MNHEY and CDR2 is SMNVEV (reference sequence). The CDR3 is 15 amino acids. In DNA form, the CDR3 reads TGTGCCAGCAGGAGATACGGGGCGACTGGAAACATTCAGTACTTC. Translation gives CASRRYGATGNIQYF.

The rearrangement links TRBV20-1 to TRBJ1-6; D is unclear. Trimming pared 3 bases from V and 5 bases from J, leaving 11 bases between. CDR1 DFQATT and CDR2 SNEGSKA come from the germline V gene (reference sequence). The CDR3 runs to 14 residues. In nucleotides, the CDR3 is TGCAGTGCTAGTGGCCAAACCCATAATTCACCCCTCCACTTT. Residues: CSASGQTHNSPLHF.

The chain uses TRBV10-3 and TRBJ1-6, with D perhaps TRBD1 (5 bases). The V end was cut by 3 bases, the J end by 9 bases, with 15 bases between. Germline V gene sequence: CDR1 ENHRY, CDR2 SYGVKD. The CDR3 spans 15 residues. The CDR3 DNA sequence: TGTGCCATCAGTGATGGTGGGGCTATCATTTCACCCCTCCACTTT. It translates to CAISDGGAIISPLHF.

In its sample, this clonotype was seen once. The chain couples TRBV5-1 to TRBJ2-3, with D possibly matching TRBD1 (6 bases). V was pared by 0 bases and J by 0 bases, with 14 bases between. The V gene's germline CDR1 is SGHRS and CDR2 YFSETQ. The CDR3 runs 17 residues. The CDR3 sequence is CASSLGPTGTSTDTQYF. Written as DNA, the CDR3 is TGCGCCAGCAGCTTGGGACCCACAGGGACCAGCACAGATACGCAGTATTTT. The variable domain in full, with the rest retrieved from reference TRBV5-1 and TRBJ2-3, is KAGVTQTPRYLIKTRGQQVTLSCSPISGHRSVSWYQQTPGQGLQFLFEYFSETQRNKGNFPGRFSGRQFSNSRSEMNVSTLELGDSALYLCASSLGPTGTSTDTQYFGPGTRLTVL.

The chain employs TRBV19 and TRBJ1-5; D call uncertain. The V and J ends lost 3 bases and 10 bases respectively, with 16 bases between them. This CDR3 comprises 14 residues. Germline assignment: CDR1 LNHDA and CDR2 SQIVND (reference sequence). The CDR3 region has the DNA TGTGCCAGTAGTATCTCGGCCTACTTGGGCCCCCAGCATTTT. Its protein product is CASSISAYLGPQHF.

V gene TRBV7-2 combines with J gene TRBJ1-2; 9 bases are a match to TRBD1. The CDR3 is 15 residues long. The ends lost 1 base at V and 2 bases at J; junction bases unmatched: 2. The germline V gene encodes CDR1 SGHTA and CDR2 FQGNSA. The CDR3 reads CASSLDRGQNYGYTF. The DNA for the CDR3 is TGTGCCAGCAGCTTAGACAGGGGGCAGAACTATGGCTACACCTTC.

This clonotype has only one observation. V and J are TRBV2 and TRBJ1-4; TRBD1 matches at 9 bases. With 6 bases clipped from V and 7 bases from J, the junction kept 6 bases outside the gene matches. Per germline, CDR1 SNHLY and CDR2 FYNNEI. The CDR3 loop spans 14 amino acids. As DNA, the CDR3 is TGTGCCAGCAGACGACAGGGGGTGGGTGAAAAACTGTTTTTT. Amino acid sequence: CASRRQGVGEKLFF.

V and J are TRBV2 and TRBJ1-5, with D hard to call. Germline V gene data show CDR1 as SNHLY and CDR2 as FYNNEI. The V and J ends lost 6 bases and 4 bases respectively, with 4 bases between them. CDR3 length: 11 residues. CDR3 coding DNA: TGTGCCAGCAGCCTAAATCAGCCCCAGCATTTT. Its translation is CASSLNQPQHF.